This paragraph covers one T cell receptor (beta chain) sequence. Its antigen is undetermined. Germline CDR1 and CDR2: SQVTM and ANQGSEA. This CDR3 comprises 12 residues. The V end was cut by 2 bases, the J end by 4 bases, with 8 bases between. The record originates from a study of OX40 agonist ivuxolimab in advanced cancers. Overall study findings and caveats: Specificity for antigen went undetermined in the expanded peripheral T cells. Partial responders dosed at 0.1-3.0 mg/kg displayed clonal expansion ranking among the lowest.

Sequenced by immunoSEQ multiplex PCR; TCRdb stores in-frame clones only, minus some. The sample shows some 55,000 clones, over 70% of them seen only once. This receptor was obtained from an adult with an advanced solid tumor such as melanoma, head and neck, liver or kidney cancer. This specimen consisted of CD4+ or CD8+ T cells sorted from blood, obtained in a trial of the OX40 agonist ivuxolimab. The chain is built from TRBV29-1 and TRBJ1-2; the D is unclear. In DNA form, the CDR3 reads TGCAGCGTTGAACAGGACCCCTATGGCTACACCTTC. Amino acid sequence: CSVEQDPYGYTF.